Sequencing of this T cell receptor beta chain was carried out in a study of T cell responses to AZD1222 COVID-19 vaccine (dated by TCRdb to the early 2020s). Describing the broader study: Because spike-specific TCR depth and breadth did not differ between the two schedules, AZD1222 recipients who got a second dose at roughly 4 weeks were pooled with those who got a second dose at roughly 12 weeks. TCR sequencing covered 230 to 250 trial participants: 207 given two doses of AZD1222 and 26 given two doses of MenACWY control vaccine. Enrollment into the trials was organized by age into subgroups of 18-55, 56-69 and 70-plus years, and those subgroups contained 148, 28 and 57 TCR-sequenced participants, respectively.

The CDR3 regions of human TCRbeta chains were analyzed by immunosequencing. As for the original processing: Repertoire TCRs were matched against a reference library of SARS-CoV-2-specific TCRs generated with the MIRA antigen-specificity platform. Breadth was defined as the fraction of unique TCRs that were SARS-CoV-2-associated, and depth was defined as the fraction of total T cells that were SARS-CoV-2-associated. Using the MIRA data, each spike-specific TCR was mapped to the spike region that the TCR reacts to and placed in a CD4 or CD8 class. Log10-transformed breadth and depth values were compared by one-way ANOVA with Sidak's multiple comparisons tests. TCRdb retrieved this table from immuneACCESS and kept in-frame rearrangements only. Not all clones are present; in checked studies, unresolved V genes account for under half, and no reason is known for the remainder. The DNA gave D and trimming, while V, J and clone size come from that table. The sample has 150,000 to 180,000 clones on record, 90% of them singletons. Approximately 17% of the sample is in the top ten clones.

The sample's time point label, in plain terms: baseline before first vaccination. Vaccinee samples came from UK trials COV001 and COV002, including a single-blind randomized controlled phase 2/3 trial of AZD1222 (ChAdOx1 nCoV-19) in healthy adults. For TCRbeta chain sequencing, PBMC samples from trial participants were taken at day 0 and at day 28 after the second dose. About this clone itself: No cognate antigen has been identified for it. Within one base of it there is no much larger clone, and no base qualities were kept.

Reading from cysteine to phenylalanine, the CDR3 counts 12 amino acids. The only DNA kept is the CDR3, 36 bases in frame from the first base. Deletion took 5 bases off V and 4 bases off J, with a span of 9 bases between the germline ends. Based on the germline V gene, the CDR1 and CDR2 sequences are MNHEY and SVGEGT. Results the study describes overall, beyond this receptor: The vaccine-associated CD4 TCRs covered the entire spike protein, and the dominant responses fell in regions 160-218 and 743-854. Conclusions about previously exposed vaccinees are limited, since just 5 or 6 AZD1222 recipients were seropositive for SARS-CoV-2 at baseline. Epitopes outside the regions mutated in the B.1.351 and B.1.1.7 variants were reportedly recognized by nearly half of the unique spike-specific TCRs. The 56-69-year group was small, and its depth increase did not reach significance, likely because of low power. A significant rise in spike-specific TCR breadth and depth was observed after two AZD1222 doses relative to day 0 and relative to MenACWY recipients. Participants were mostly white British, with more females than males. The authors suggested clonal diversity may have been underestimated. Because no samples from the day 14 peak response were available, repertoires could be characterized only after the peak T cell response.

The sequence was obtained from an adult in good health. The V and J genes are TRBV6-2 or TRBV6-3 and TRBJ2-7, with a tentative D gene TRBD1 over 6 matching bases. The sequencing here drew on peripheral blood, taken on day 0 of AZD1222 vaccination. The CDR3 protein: CASSLQGYEQYF. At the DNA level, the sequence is TGTGCCAGCAGTCTTCAGGGGTACGAGCAGTACTTC.